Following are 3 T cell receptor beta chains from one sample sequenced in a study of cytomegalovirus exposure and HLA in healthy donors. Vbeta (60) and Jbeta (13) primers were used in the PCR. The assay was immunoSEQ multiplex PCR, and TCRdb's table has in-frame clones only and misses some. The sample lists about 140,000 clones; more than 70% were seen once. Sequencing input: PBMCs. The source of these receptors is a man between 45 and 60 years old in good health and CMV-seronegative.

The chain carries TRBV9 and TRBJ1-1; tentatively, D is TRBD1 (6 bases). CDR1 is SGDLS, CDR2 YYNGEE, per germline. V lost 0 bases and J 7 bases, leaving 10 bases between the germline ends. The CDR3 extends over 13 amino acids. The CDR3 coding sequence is TGTGCCAGCAGCGTAGGGACAGCTAGTGAAGCTTTCTTT. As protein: CASSVGTASEAFF.

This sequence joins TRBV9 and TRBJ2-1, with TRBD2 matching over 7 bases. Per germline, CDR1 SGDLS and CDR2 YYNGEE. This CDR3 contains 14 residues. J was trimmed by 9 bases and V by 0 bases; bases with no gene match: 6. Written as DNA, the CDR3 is TGTGCCAGCAGCGTAGGCGTGACTAGCAGTGAGCAGTTCTTC. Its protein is CASSVGVTSSEQFF.

The CDR3 DNA reads as TGTGCCAGCAGCGACCGGGACAGGGCCGGCTACACCTTC. Translated, it gives CASSDRDRAGYTF. The J gene is TRBJ1-2, the V gene TRBV9, with 9 bases lining up with TRBD1. V was clipped by 3 bases and J by 8 bases; unmatched bases: 5. Per germline, CDR1 SGDLS and CDR2 YYNGEE. The CDR3 runs 13 residues.